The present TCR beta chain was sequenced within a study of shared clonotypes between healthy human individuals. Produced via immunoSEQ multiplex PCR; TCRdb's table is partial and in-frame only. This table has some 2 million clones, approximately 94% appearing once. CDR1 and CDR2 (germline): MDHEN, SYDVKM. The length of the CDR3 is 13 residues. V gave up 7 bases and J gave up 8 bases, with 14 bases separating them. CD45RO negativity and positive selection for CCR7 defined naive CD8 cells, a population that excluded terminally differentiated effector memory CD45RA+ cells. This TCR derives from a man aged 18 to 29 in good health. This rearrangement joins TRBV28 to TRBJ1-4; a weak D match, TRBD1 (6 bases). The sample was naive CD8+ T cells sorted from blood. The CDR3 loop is CASTLGGGEKLFF. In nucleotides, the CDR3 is TGTGCCAGCACCCTAGGGGGGGGAGAAAAACTGTTTTTT.